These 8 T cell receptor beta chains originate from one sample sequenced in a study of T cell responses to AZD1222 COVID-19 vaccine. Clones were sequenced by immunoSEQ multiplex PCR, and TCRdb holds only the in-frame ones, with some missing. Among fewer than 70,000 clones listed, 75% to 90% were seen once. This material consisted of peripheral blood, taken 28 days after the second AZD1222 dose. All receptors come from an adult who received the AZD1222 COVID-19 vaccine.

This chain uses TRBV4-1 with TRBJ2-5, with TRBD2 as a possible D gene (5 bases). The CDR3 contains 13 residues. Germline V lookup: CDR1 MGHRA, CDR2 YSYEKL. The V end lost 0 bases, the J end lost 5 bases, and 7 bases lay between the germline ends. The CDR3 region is CASSQEVAETQYF. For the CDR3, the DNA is TGCGCCAGCAGCCAAGAGGTAGCGGAGACCCAGTACTTC.

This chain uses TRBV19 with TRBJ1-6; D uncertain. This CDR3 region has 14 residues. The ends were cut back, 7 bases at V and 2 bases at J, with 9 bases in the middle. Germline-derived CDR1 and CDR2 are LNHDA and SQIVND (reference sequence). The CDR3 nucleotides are TGTGCCAGTACCGAGGGAGCCTATAATTCACCCCTCCACTTT. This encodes CASTEGAYNSPLHF.

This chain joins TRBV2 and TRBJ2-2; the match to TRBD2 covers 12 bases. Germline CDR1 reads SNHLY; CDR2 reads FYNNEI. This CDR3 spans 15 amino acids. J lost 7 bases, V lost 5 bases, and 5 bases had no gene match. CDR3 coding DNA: TGTGCCAGCAGTCTAGCGGGGGGGCCTGTCGGGGAGCTGTTTTTT. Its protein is CASSLAGGPVGELFF.

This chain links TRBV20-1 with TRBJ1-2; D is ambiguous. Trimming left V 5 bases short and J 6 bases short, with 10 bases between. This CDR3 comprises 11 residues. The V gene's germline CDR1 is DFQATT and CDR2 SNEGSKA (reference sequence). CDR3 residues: CSAGREDGYTF. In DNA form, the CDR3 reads TGCAGTGCTGGGAGAGAGGATGGCTACACCTTC.

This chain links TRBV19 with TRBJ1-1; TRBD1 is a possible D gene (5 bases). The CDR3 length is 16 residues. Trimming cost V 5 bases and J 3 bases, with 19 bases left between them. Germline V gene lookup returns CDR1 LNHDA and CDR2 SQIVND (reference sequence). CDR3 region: CASSLGDPRRYTEAFF. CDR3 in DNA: TGTGCCAGTAGTTTGGGGGACCCAAGGCGGTACACTGAAGCTTTCTTT.

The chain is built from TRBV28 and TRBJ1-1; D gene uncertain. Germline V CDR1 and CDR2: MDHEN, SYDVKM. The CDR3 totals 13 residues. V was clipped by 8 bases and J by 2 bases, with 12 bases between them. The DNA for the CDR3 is TGTGCCAGCTGGAGCCGGGCCAACACTGAAGCTTTCTTT. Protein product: CASWSRANTEAFF.

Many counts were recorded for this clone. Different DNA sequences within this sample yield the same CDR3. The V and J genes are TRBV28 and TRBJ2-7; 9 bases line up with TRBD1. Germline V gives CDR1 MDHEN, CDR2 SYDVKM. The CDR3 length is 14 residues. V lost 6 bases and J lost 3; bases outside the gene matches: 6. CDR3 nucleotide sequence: TGTGCCAGCAGCTTAGGACAGGGGTTCTACGAGCAGTACTTC. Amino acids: CASSLGQGFYEQYF.

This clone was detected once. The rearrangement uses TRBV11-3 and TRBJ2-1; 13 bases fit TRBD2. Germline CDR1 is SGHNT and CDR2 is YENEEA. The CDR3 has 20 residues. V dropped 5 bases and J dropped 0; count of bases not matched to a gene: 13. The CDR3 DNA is TGTGCCAGCAGCCCAAGAGGAGGGACTAGCGGGGTGGGCTCCTACAATGAGCAGTTCTTC. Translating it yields CASSPRGGTSGVGSYNEQFF.